This TCR beta chain appears in the sequencing data of a study of blood T cell repertoires in COVID-19. Study at large: There were acute and convalescent COVID-19 samples, and they came from the United States, Italy and Spain. Sample material is recorded as cDNA or gDNA derived from T cells, B-cell-depleted T cells, or PBMCs.

The CDR3 consists of 18 residues. The protocol was immunoSEQ multiplex PCR, while the TCRdb copy is restricted to in-frame clones and leaves out a portion. Altogether 300,000 to 450,000 clones are present, 85% to 90% being singletons, with the ten largest covering about 3%. The sample taken for sequencing was peripheral blood. The sequence derives from a human donor in a cohort sampled during active COVID-19. The chain joins TRBV21-1 to TRBJ2-3; whether TRBD2, the table's D call, matches the DNA was not checked. TRBV21-1 is tagged as a pseudogene. CDR3 protein: CASSKATGTSGSTDTQYF. The DNA of the CDR3 is TGTGCCAGCAGCAAAGCCACCGGGACTAGCGGGAGCACAGATACGCAGTATTTT.